One and the same sample provided the 8 T cell receptor beta chains below, sequenced in a study of T cell responses to AZD1222 COVID-19 vaccine. The data were produced by immunoSEQ multiplex PCR, yet TCRdb's version contains in-frame clones alone and is incomplete. The sample includes fewer than 200,000 clones, about 90% of them seen just once. Material: peripheral blood, obtained on day 0 of AZD1222 vaccination. These receptors came from an adult in good health.

The chain carries TRBV3-1 (or the pseudogene TRBV3-2) and TRBJ2-7; D ambiguous. V was pared by 5 bases and J by 7 bases, with 9 bases between. The CDR3 spans 11 residues. CDR1 LGHDT and CDR2 YNNKEL come from the germline V gene (reference sequence). The CDR3 sequence: CASSFRREQYF. The CDR3 nucleotides read TGTGCCAGCAGCTTCCGGCGGGAGCAGTACTTC.

The gene calls are TRBV28 and TRBJ2-7; TRBD1 agrees at 8 bases. Germline values: CDR1 MDHEN, CDR2 SYDVKM. After removal of 3 bases from V and 2 bases from J, the junction contained 6 bases not matched to a gene. The CDR3 is 15 residues long. CDR3 residues: CASSLFTGGPYEQYF. For the CDR3, the DNA is TGTGCCAGCAGTTTGTTCACAGGGGGGCCCTACGAGCAGTACTTC.

The gene calls are TRBV4-2 and TRBJ1-1; TRBD1 is a possible D gene (6 bases). Germline V lookup: CDR1 LGHNA, CDR2 YNFKEQ. The CDR3 is 16 residues long. V lost 0 bases, J lost 5 bases, and 16 bases lay in between. CDR3 in amino acids: CASSQERGGARTEAFF. The CDR3, as DNA: TGTGCCAGCAGCCAAGAAAGGGGGGGCGCGAGGACTGAAGCTTTCTTT.

This sequence joins TRBV28 and TRBJ1-2; D is possibly TRBD1 (5 bases). The V and J ends lost 5 bases and 3 bases respectively, with 16 bases between them. The CDR3 extends over 15 amino acids. Germline V gene data show CDR1 as MDHEN and CDR2 as SYDVKM. The CDR3 DNA is TGTGCCAGCAGTGATCCAAGAGGGGAGTACTATGGCTACACCTTC. It is translated as CASSDPRGEYYGYTF.

The chain combines TRBV7-3 with TRBJ2-3; D might be TRBD2 (5 bases). The CDR3 consists of 14 residues. Trimming took 5 bases from V and 0 from J, leaving 9 bases between them. The V gene's germline CDR1 is SGHTA and CDR2 FQGTGA. The CDR3 coding sequence is TGTGCCAGCAGCCCCGGACTCAGCACAGATACGCAGTATTTT. Translation: CASSPGLSTDTQYF.

The chain combines TRBV28 with TRBJ2-7; 9 nucleotides agree with TRBD1. Germline V CDR1 and CDR2: MDHEN, SYDVKM. The CDR3 has 14 amino acids. With V trimmed by 3 bases and J by 3 bases, 3 bases remained unmatched. Here the CDR3 reads CASSFEGQGYEQYF. DNA for the CDR3: TGTGCCAGCAGTTTTGAGGGACAGGGCTACGAGCAGTACTTC.

This clone was seen just once. The same CDR3 is also encoded by other DNA sequences in this sample. V and J are TRBV5-1 and TRBJ2-1; 7 positions match TRBD1. After removal of 4 bases from V and 7 bases from J, the junction contained 5 bases not matched to a gene. The germline CDR1 and CDR2 sequences are SGHRS and YFSETQ. The CDR3 sequence is 13 residues long. In DNA form, the CDR3 reads TGCGCCAGCAGCGGCAGGGGGTTAAATGAGCAGTTCTTC. It specifies CASSGRGLNEQFF.

The chain uses TRBV5-1 and TRBJ1-2; D call uncertain. With 0 bases removed from V and 0 bases from J, the gap between germline ends came to 12 bases. The CDR3 runs 16 residues. Germline CDR1 SGHRS, CDR2 YFSETQ. CDR3 DNA sequence: TGCGCCAGCAGCTTGGGCGGACGGACGTCTAACTATGGCTACACCTTC. It encodes CASSLGGRTSNYGYTF.